Below are 17 T cell receptor beta chains sequenced from a single sample in a study of PD-1 blockade in classical Hodgkin lymphoma. TCRdb keeps only in-frame clones here, not all; method: immunoSEQ multiplex PCR. The table lists approximately 18,000 clones, over 60% of them singletons. Time point described: cycle 4 day 1 (C4D1), after more than 5 weeks of nivolumab. Each of the patients experienced relapse following autologous stem cell transplantation, and their brentuximab vedotin exposure differed. This material consisted of peripheral blood mononuclear cells (PBMCs), taken before the fourth cycle of nivolumab. The origin of the receptors is a human donor with classical Hodgkin lymphoma.

The chain couples TRBV6-1 to TRBJ1-2, with TRBD1 as a possible D gene (5 bases). V lost 2 bases to trimming and J lost 4 bases, with 11 bases between them. The length of the CDR3 is 14 residues. The germline gives CDR1 MNHNS, CDR2 SASEGT. The CDR3 region has the DNA TGTGCCAGCAGTGAACCGGGACGTTTCTATGGCTACACCTTC. This translates into CASSEPGRFYGYTF.

This clone was seen just once. The chain uses TRBV5-5 and TRBJ2-1, with a tentative D call TRBD2 (6 bases). Per germline, CDR1 SGHKS and CDR2 YYEKEE (reference sequence). The V end lost 2 bases, the J end lost 2 bases, and 11 bases lay between the germline ends. The CDR3 loop spans 15 amino acids. The CDR3 bases are TGTGCCAGCAGCTTAGTTAGCGGAACCTACAATGAGCAGTTCTTC. Protein product: CASSLVSGTYNEQFF.

This clone was seen only a few times. This chain uses TRBV28 with TRBJ1-2; 12 nucleotides line up with TRBD1. The trim removed 4 bases at V and 5 bases at J, leaving 11 bases unmatched. The CDR3 contains 17 residues. CDR1 is MDHEN and CDR2 is SYDVKM in the germline V gene. The CDR3 sequence: CASSSYPGQGAWYGYTF. Here the CDR3 DNA reads TGTGCCAGCAGTTCTTACCCGGGACAGGGGGCCTGGTATGGCTACACCTTC.

J is TRBJ2-5 and V is TRBV19; D call uncertain. The germline CDR1 and CDR2 sequences are LNHDA and SQIVND (reference sequence). The CDR3 totals 13 residues. V gave up 1 base and J gave up 1 base, with 4 bases separating them. The chain's CDR3 is CASSIVAQETQYF. CDR3 in DNA: TGTGCCAGTAGTATAGTCGCCCAAGAGACCCAGTACTTC. Combining the CDR3 with reference TRBV19 and TRBJ2-5 gives the whole variable domain DGGITQSPKYLFRKEGQNVTLSCEQNLNHDAMYWYRQDPGQGLRLIYYSQIVNDFQKGDIAEGYSVSREKKESFPLTVTSAQKNPTAFYLCASSIVAQETQYFGPGTRLLVL.

The chain joins TRBV7-9 to TRBJ1-2; D not resolved. The germline V and J ends were trimmed by 5 bases and 4 bases, with 8 bases remaining between them. CDR3 length: 12 residues. Germline V CDR1 and CDR2: SEHNR, FQNEAQ (reference sequence). The CDR3 loop reads CASSPGLYGYTF. CDR3 DNA: TGTGCCAGCAGCCCCGGCCTCTATGGCTACACCTTC.

This chain connects TRBV28 to TRBJ1-1; D remains unclear. Germline assignment: CDR1 MDHEN and CDR2 SYDVKM. The CDR3 consists of 14 residues. V lost 4 bases, J lost 1 base, and 10 bases lay in between. This chain's CDR3 is CASSSSTENTEAFF. The CDR3 bases are TGTGCCAGCAGTTCTTCTACGGAGAACACTGAAGCTTTCTTT.

CDR3 bases: TGTGCCTGGAGTCTGGTCCTGGCCTATGGCTACACCTTC. Translation gives CAWSLVLAYGYTF. The chain is built from TRBV30 and TRBJ1-2; no definite D call. Germline CDR1 GTSNPN, CDR2 SVGIG (reference sequence). This CDR3 contains 13 residues. Trimming cost V 2 bases and J 4 bases, with 11 bases left between them.

The chain employs TRBV7-9 and TRBJ2-5; 10 bases fit TRBD1. The DNA end favors TRBJ2-7, so the J call may be wrong. CDR1 SEHNR and CDR2 FQNEAQ come from the germline V gene (reference sequence). The CDR3 consists of 15 residues. The CDR3 region has the DNA TGTGCCAGCAGCTTAGCCGGGACAGGGGTATACGAGCAGTACTTC. It codes for CASSLAGTGVYEQYF.

This clone was counted a single time. V gene TRBV19 combines with J gene TRBJ1-6; a possible D gene is TRBD1 (5 bases). CDR3 length: 16 residues. The V end was cut by 4 bases, the J end by 0 bases, with 10 bases between. Germline V lookup: CDR1 LNHDA, CDR2 SQIVND (reference sequence). The CDR3 bases are TGTGCCAGTAGTAGGGACGGAAGCTCCTATAATTCACCCCTCCACTTT. It translates to CASSRDGSSYNSPLHF.

This clone is a singleton in its sample. The V call is TRBV5-1, the J call TRBJ2-3, with D tentatively TRBD2 (6 bases). Per the germline V gene, CDR1 is SGHRS and CDR2 is YFSETQ. V was trimmed by 2 bases and J by 1 base, leaving 11 bases between them. The CDR3 runs to 15 residues. As DNA, the CDR3 is TGCGCCAGCAGCTTCACGGGGGTTGGCACAGATACGCAGTATTTT. It codes for CASSFTGVGTDTQYF.

The genes are TRBV6-1 and TRBJ1-5; D is ambiguous. V shed 6 bases and J shed 7 bases, with 13 bases lying between them. Germline assignment: CDR1 MNHNS and CDR2 SASEGT. The CDR3 has 13 amino acids. As DNA, the CDR3 is TGTGCCAGCAGCACAGCCAAAGCGCAGCCCCAGCATTTT. This translates into CASSTAKAQPQHF.

The gene calls are TRBV7-3 and TRBJ2-6; 7 positions agree with TRBD2. CDR3 length: 16 residues. V lost 3 bases, J lost 0 bases, and 2 bases stayed unmatched. CDR1 SGHTA and CDR2 FQGTGA come from the germline V gene. The CDR3 DNA reads TGTGCCAGCAGCTTGGGACTACCCTCTGGGGCCAACGTCCTGACTTTC. Its translation is CASSLGLPSGANVLTF.

The chain carries TRBV6-5 and TRBJ2-7, with D hard to call. Germline CDR1 is MNHEY and CDR2 is SVGAGI. This CDR3 is 14 amino acids long. V was cut by 7 bases and J by 1 base, with 14 bases left in between. The CDR3 DNA is TGTGCCAGCACAGAATTTCCGAATTCCTACGAGCAGTACTTC. Encoded protein: CASTEFPNSYEQYF.

This chain uses TRBV28 with TRBJ1-3; D not resolved. V lost 5 bases and J lost 1, with 15 bases in between. The CDR3 loop spans 16 amino acids. Germline values: CDR1 MDHEN, CDR2 SYDVKM. CDR3 DNA sequence: TGTGCCAGCAGTCCCCCCGCACGGGGTTCTGGAAACACCATATATTTT. It yields the protein CASSPPARGSGNTIYF.

CDR3: CASSQEHRLQRTIYF. The CDR3 region has the DNA TGTGCCAGCAGCCAAGAACATAGACTACAAAGGACCATATATTTT. The rearrangement uses TRBV4-2 and TRBJ1-3; D gene uncertain. The ends were cut back, 0 bases at V and 10 bases at J, with 16 bases in the middle. The CDR3 runs to 15 residues. CDR1 and CDR2 from the germline V gene are LGHNA and YNFKEQ.

The rearrangement links TRBV2 to TRBJ1-2; 10 bases map to TRBD1. Germline V gives CDR1 SNHLY, CDR2 FYNNEI. The CDR3 length is 13 residues. J gave up 8 bases and V 6 bases, and 6 bases lay outside the gene matches. The CDR3 DNA reads as TGTGCCAGCAGCGCAGGACAGGGGGTCGGCTACACCTTC. Encoded protein: CASSAGQGVGYTF.

The V call is TRBV19, the J call TRBJ1-4; D call uncertain. The CDR3 consists of 14 residues. V was pared by 7 bases and J by 0 bases, with 9 bases between. Germline lookup yields CDR1 LNHDA and CDR2 SQIVND (reference sequence). The CDR3 bases are TGTGCCAGTACCTTAACCGCAACTAATGAAAAACTGTTTTTT. Amino acid sequence: CASTLTATNEKLFF.